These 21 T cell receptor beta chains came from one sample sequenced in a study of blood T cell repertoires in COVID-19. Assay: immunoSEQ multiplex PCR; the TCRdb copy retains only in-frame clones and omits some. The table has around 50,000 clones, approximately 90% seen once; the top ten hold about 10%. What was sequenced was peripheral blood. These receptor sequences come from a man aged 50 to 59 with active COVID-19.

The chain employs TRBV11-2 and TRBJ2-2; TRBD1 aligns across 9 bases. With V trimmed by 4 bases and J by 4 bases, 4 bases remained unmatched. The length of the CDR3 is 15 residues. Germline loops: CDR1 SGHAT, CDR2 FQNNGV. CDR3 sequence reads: CASSSQGAGTGELFF. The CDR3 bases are TGTGCCAGCAGCTCACAGGGGGCGGGCACCGGGGAGCTGTTTTTT. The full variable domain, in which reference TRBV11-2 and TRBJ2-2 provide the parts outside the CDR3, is EAGVAQSPRYKIIEKRQSVAFWCNPISGHATLYWYQQILGQGPKLLIQFQNNGVVDDSQLPKDRFSAERLKGVDSTLKIQPAKLEDSAVYLCASSSQGAGTGELFFGEGSRLTVL.

This chain's CDR3 is CASSPGTGRDTQYF. CDR3 DNA sequence: TGCGCCAGCAGCCCTGGGACAGGGAGGGATACGCAGTATTTT. The genes are TRBV4-1 and TRBJ2-3; TRBD1 aligns across 9 bases. Germline CDR1 and CDR2: MGHRA and YSYEKL. V shed 4 bases, J shed 6 bases, and the junction held 5 bases outside the gene matches. CDR3 size: 14 residues.

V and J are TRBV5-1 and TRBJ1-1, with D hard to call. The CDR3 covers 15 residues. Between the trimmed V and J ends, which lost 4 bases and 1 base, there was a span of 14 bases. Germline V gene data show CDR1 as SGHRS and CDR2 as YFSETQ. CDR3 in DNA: TGCGCCAGCAGCGCCGGGAGGGTAGGGAACACTGAAGCTTTCTTT. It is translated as CASSAGRVGNTEAFF.

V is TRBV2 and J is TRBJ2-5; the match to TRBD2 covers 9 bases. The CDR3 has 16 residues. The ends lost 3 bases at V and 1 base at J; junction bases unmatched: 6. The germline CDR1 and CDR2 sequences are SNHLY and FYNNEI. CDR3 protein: CASSEGLAPPQETQYF. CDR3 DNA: TGTGCCAGCAGTGAGGGACTAGCTCCCCCCCAAGAGACCCAGTACTTC.

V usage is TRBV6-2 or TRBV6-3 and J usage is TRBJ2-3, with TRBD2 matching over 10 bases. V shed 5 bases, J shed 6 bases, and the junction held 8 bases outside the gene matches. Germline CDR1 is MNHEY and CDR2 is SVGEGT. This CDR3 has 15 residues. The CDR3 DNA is TGTGCCAGCAGTCCCCAGCTAGCGGGAGAGGATACGCAGTATTTT. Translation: CASSPQLAGEDTQYF.

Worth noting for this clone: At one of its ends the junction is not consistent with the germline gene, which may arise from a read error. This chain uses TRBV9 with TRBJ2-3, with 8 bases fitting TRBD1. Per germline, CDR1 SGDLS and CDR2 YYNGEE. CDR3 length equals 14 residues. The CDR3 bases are TGTGCCAGCAACGTAGGGACAGGATGGGCTACGCAGTATTTT. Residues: CASNVGTGWATQYF.

DNA of the CDR3: TGTGCCAGCAGCTTAGGGGGAAGGGGGATGAACACTGAAGCTTTCTTT. It translates to CASSLGGRGMNTEAFF. The V call is TRBV13, the J call TRBJ1-1, with D possibly being TRBD1 (6 bases). CDR1 is PRHDT and CDR2 is FYEKMQ in the germline V gene (reference sequence). The V and J ends lost 0 bases and 0 bases respectively, with 11 bases between them. The CDR3 is 16 residues long.

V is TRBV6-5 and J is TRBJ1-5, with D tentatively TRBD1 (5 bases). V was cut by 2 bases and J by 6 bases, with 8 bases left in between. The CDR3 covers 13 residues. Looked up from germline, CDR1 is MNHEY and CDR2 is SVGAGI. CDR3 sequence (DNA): TGTGCCAGCAGTTACGCAGGGTCTCAGCCCCAGCATTTT. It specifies CASSYAGSQPQHF.

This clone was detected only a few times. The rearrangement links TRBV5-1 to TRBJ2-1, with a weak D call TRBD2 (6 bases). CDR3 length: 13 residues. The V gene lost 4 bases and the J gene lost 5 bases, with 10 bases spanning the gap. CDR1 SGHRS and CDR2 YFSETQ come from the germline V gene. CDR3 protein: CASSAGFDNEQFF. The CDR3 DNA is TGCGCCAGCAGCGCGGGGTTTGACAATGAGCAGTTCTTC.

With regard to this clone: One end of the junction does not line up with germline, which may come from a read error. CDR3 protein: CASSRDRGKVF. CDR3 coding DNA: TGTGCCAGCAGTCGGGACAGGGGGAAGGTCTTC. This chain uses TRBV6-5 with TRBJ2-1, with 11 bases identical to TRBD1. This CDR3 has 11 residues. The germline V gene encodes CDR1 MNHEY and CDR2 SVGAGI.

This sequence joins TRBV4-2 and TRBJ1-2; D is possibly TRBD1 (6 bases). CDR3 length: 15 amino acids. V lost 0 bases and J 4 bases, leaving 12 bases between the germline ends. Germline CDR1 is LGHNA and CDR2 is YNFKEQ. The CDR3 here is CASSQESQGPYGYTF. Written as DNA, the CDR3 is TGTGCCAGCAGCCAAGAGTCACAGGGCCCCTATGGCTACACCTTC.

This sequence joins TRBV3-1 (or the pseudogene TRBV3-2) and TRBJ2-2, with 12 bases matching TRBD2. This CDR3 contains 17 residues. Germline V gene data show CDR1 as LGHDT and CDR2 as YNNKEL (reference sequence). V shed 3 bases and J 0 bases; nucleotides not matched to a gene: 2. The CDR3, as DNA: TGTGCCAGCAGCCACGGGACTAGCGGGTCGAACACCGGGGAGCTGTTTTTT. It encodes CASSHGTSGSNTGELFF.

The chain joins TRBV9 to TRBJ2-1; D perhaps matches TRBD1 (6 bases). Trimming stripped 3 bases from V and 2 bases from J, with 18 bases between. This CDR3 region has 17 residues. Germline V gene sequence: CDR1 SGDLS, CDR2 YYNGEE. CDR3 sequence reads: CASSEEGGTYAYNEQFF. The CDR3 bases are TGTGCCAGCAGCGAAGAGGGTGGGACATACGCCTACAATGAGCAGTTCTTC.

CDR3: CASSLEAGGPAYEQYF. CDR3 nucleotide sequence: TGTGCCAGCAGCTTAGAGGCGGGAGGGCCGGCCTACGAGCAGTACTTC. The rearrangement uses TRBV7-2 and TRBJ2-7; 9 bases agree with TRBD2. Losses at the gene ends were 1 base for V and 2 bases for J; bases not matched to a gene: 6. In germline, CDR1 is SGHTA, CDR2 FQGNSA. CDR3 length: 16 amino acids.

This CDR3 is CASSKAVVDTEAFF. CDR3 sequence (DNA): TGTGCCAGCAGCAAAGCAGTGGTAGACACTGAAGCTTTCTTT. The chain recombines TRBV21-1 with TRBJ1-1. TRBV21-1 is tagged as a pseudogene. The CDR3 runs 14 residues.

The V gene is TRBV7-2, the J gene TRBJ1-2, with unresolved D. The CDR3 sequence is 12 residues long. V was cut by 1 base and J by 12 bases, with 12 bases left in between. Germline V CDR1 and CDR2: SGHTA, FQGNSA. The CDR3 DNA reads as TGTGCCAGCAGCTTAGGGGTCAGGCCCCACACCTTC. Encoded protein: CASSLGVRPHTF.

This CDR3 is CASRPSGRDTGELFF. The CDR3 coding sequence is TGTGCCAGCAGGCCTAGCGGGAGGGACACCGGGGAGCTGTTTTTT. This rearrangement joins TRBV6-2 or TRBV6-3 to TRBJ2-2; 12 bases match TRBD2. The V segment lost 6 bases and the J segment 3 bases; nucleotides outside the gene matches: 2. The CDR3 runs to 15 residues. The V gene's germline CDR1 is MNHEY and CDR2 SVGEGT.

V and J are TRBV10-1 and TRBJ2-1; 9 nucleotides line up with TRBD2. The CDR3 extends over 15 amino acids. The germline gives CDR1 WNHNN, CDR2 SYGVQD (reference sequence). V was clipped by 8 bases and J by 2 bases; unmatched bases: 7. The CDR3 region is CASPSERGAYNEQFF. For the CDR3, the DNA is TGCGCCAGCCCGAGTGAGCGGGGGGCCTACAATGAGCAGTTCTTC.

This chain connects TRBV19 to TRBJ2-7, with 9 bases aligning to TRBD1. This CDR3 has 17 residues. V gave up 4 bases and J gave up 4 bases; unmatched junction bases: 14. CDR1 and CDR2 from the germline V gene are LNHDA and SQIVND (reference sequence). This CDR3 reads CASSTRGTGGRVYEQYF. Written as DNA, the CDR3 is TGTGCCAGTAGTACCCGCGGCACAGGGGGCCGAGTTTACGAGCAGTACTTC.

CDR3 DNA: TGTGCCAGCAGCCAAAACGCAGGGGGCGGTGAAAAACTGTTTTTT. The encoded protein is CASSQNAGGGEKLFF. The chain uses TRBV3-1 (or the pseudogene TRBV3-2) and TRBJ1-4, with TRBD1 matching over 8 bases. CDR1 and CDR2 from the germline V gene are LGHDT and YNNKEL (reference sequence). There are 15 residues in the CDR3. Trimming cost V 2 bases and J 7 bases; bases outside gene matches: 6.

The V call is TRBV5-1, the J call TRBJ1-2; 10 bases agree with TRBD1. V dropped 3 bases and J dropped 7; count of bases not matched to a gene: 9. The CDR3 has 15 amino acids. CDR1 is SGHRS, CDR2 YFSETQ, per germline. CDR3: CASSYEGGQGSGYTF. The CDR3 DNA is TGCGCCAGCAGCTACGAAGGGGGACAGGGGTCTGGCTACACCTTC.